This T cell receptor beta chain was retrieved from a study of T-cell reconstitution after alpha-beta-depleted transplantation in children. V shed 1 base and J shed 3 bases, with 10 bases lying between them. Germline V gene data show CDR1 as LNHNV and CDR2 as YYDKDF (reference sequence). The CDR3 covers 14 residues. Unique molecular identifiers tagged the TCRbeta library. Each CDR3 protein is one row after TCRdb ran MiXCR on the PCR reads. The sample contains 550,000 to 600,000 distinct CDR3 sequences, 20% to 25% of which appear only once. The sequencing used PBMCs, mostly from graft donor cells, collected 360 days after TCRalphabeta/CD19-depleted stem cell transplant. This receptor was obtained from a boy younger than two who had a stem cell transplant for acute myeloid leukemia, so the T cells may come from the graft donor. This chain joins TRBV15 and TRBJ2-7; weak D call: TRBD1 (5 bases). For the CDR3, the DNA is TGTGCCACCAGCAGAGGCCTTCAGGGCTACGAGCAGTACTTC. Encoded protein: CATSRGLQGYEQYF.